The next 30 T cell receptor beta chains were all read from a single sample in a study of CD8 T cells in Susac syndrome. When the RNA was reverse transcribed, random hexamers were used with an input of roughly 0.45 to 1 ug. TCRdb reprocessed the immunoSEQ multiplex PCR reads with MiXCR, giving one entry per CDR3 protein. Found here are 150,000 to 200,000 distinct CDR3 sequences, 92% of them singletons; the top ten hold roughly 0.08%. Sample: CD4+ T cells from PBMCs. The receptor set was obtained from a human donor in good health.

The chain combines TRBV7-9 with TRBJ2-3; TRBD2 is a possible D gene (5 bases). CDR3 length equals 17 residues. V shed 0 bases and J shed 1 base, with 14 bases lying between them. The germline V gene encodes CDR1 SEHNR and CDR2 FQNEAQ (reference sequence). The CDR3 reads CASSLALSPRGTDTQYF. The DNA of the CDR3 is TGTGCCAGCAGCTTAGCGCTAAGTCCGAGGGGCACAGATACGCAGTATTTT.

This clonotype was counted a few times. V gene TRBV29-1 combines with J gene TRBJ2-7, with D perhaps TRBD1 or TRBD2 (5 bases each). V lost 3 bases to trimming and J lost 7 bases, with 16 bases between them. This CDR3 is 13 amino acids long. Germline V gene sequence: CDR1 SQVTM, CDR2 ANQGSEA. CDR3 in DNA: TGCAGCGTTGACAACCTATTTGGGGGAGAGCAGTACTTC. Its translation is CSVDNLFGGEQYF.

This clonotype was detected only a few times. The CDR3 DNA reads TGTGCCAGCAGTTATTACGGGACAGGGGACCACGAGCAGTACTTC. Protein: CASSYYGTGDHEQYF. This chain joins TRBV6-2 or TRBV6-3 and TRBJ2-7; TRBD1 matches 10 bases. Germline CDR1 MNHEY, CDR2 SVGEGT. Unmatched junction bases numbered 7, after V lost 3 bases and J lost 5 bases. The CDR3 length is 15 residues.

The V and J genes are TRBV20-1 and TRBJ1-2, with 9 bases that match TRBD1. This CDR3 has 13 amino acids. With 6 bases clipped from V and 7 bases from J, the junction kept 9 bases outside the gene matches. The V gene's germline CDR1 is DFQATT and CDR2 SNEGSKA (reference sequence). The CDR3 bases are TGCAGTGCCCCGAGGGACAGGGCCTCTGGCTACACCTTC. This codes for CSAPRDRASGYTF.

J is TRBJ1-2 and V is TRBV12-3 or TRBV12-4; TRBD1 agrees at 8 bases. This CDR3 region has 13 residues. Trimming cost V 10 bases and J 7 bases; bases outside gene matches: 11. The CDR3 coding sequence is TGTGCCACCAATGGTCAGGGGGCTGGTGGCTACACCTTC. This translates into CATNGQGAGGYTF.

V is TRBV20-1 and J is TRBJ2-5; D is ambiguous. The germline V gene has CDR1 DFQATT and CDR2 SNEGSKA (reference sequence). This CDR3 has 13 residues. Deletions cut 6 bases from V and 4 bases from J, with 15 bases between. This chain's CDR3 is CSAPIGGRETQYF. The CDR3 coding sequence is TGCAGTGCCCCTATCGGTGGAAGAGAGACCCAGTACTTC.

The chain is built from TRBV7-2 and TRBJ2-3, with 8 bases matching TRBD2. The CDR3 has 16 amino acids. The trim removed 2 bases at V and 2 bases at J, leaving 6 bases unmatched. CDR1 is SGHTA and CDR2 is FQGNSA in the germline V gene. CDR3 in DNA: TGTGCCAGCAGCTTATCGGCGGGGGGTTACACAGATACGCAGTATTTT. This codes for CASSLSAGGYTDTQYF. Full variable domain (missing parts from reference TRBV7-2 and TRBJ2-3): GAGVSQSPSNKVTEKGKDVELRCDPISGHTALYWYRQSLGQGLEFLIYFQGNSAPDKSGLPSDRFSAERTGGSVSTLTIQRTQQEDSAVYLCASSLSAGGYTDTQYFGPGTRLTVL.

The J gene is TRBJ1-3, the V gene TRBV29-1; 9 bases match TRBD1. J gave up 6 bases and V 7 bases, and 7 bases lay outside the gene matches. From germline, CDR1 is SQVTM and CDR2 ANQGSEA. This CDR3 region has 13 residues. The CDR3 here is CSAGTGWANTIYF. The CDR3 DNA is TGCAGCGCTGGGACAGGGTGGGCAAACACCATATATTTT.

This clonotype was observed a single time. V gene TRBV14 combines with J gene TRBJ2-5, with no clear D. CDR1 is SGHDN, CDR2 FVKESK, per germline. The CDR3 runs 12 residues. The ends were cut back, 2 bases at V and 5 bases at J, with 6 bases in the middle. The CDR3 is CASSQLRETQYF. The CDR3 DNA reads as TGTGCCAGCAGCCAATTACGGGAGACCCAGTACTTC.

This chain uses TRBV10-3 with TRBJ2-3; 8 bases align to TRBD1. Trimming removed 4 bases from V and 3 bases from J; junction bases left unmatched: 6. Germline assignment: CDR1 ENHRY and CDR2 SYGVKD. This CDR3 spans 15 amino acids. CDR3 residues: CAISVGTGRTDTQYF. The CDR3 DNA reads TGTGCCATCAGTGTCGGGACAGGAAGAACAGATACGCAGTATTTT.

The chain has TRBV29-1 and TRBJ2-3, with D unresolved. The CDR3 has 15 residues. Trimming cost V 4 bases and J 4 bases, with 18 bases left between them. CDR1 is SQVTM, CDR2 ANQGSEA, per germline. The CDR3 spells CSVGPETSRPDTQYF. For the CDR3, the DNA is TGCAGCGTTGGGCCCGAGACATCAAGGCCAGATACGCAGTATTTT.

This chain uses TRBV11-1 with TRBJ2-3; D could derive from TRBD1 or TRBD2 (6 bases each). Per the germline V gene, CDR1 is SGHAT and CDR2 is FQDESV (reference sequence). V shed 7 bases and J shed 2 bases, with 22 bases lying between them. This CDR3 comprises 17 residues. In DNA, the CDR3 is TGTGCCAGCACCCTTAGAACCGTGGGGGGCTTCACAGATACGCAGTATTTT. Translated, it gives CASTLRTVGGFTDTQYF.

The chain recombines TRBV5-1 with TRBJ2-3; D gene ambiguous. From germline, CDR1 is SGHRS and CDR2 YFSETQ. This CDR3 contains 13 residues. Trimming took off 2 bases at V and 5 bases at J, with 9 bases between the two ends. For the CDR3, the DNA is TGCGCCAGCAGCTTTATGAGTCTAGATACGCAGTATTTT. It encodes CASSFMSLDTQYF.

The V call is TRBV5-6, the J call TRBJ2-5, with D perhaps TRBD1 (6 bases). Between the trimmed V and J ends, which lost 0 bases and 5 bases, there was a span of 14 bases. Germline assignment: CDR1 SGHDT and CDR2 YYEEEE. The CDR3 is 15 residues long. CDR3 DNA sequence: TGTGCCAGCAGCTTGGCGCAGGGGCTACAGGAGACCCAGTACTTC. Translation: CASSLAQGLQETQYF.

The chain carries TRBV27 and TRBJ2-5; the D gene is possibly TRBD1 (6 bases). CDR1 is MNHEY and CDR2 is SMNVEV in the germline V gene (reference sequence). The CDR3 sequence is 14 residues long. V lost 1 base and J 4 bases, leaving 10 bases between the germline ends. The CDR3 spells CASSLLGARETQYF. DNA of the CDR3: TGTGCCAGCAGTTTATTGGGGGCGCGAGAGACCCAGTACTTC.

The gene calls are TRBV7-8 and TRBJ2-5; 10 bases agree with TRBD2. The V segment lost 2 bases and the J segment 2 bases; nucleotides outside the gene matches: 8. CDR1 SGHVS and CDR2 FQNEAQ come from the germline V gene. This CDR3 spans 17 amino acids. For the CDR3, the DNA is TGTGCCAGCAGCTTAAGATTAGTAGCGGGAGGACAAGAGACCCAGTACTTC. This sequence encodes CASSLRLVAGGQETQYF.

The chain combines TRBV3-1 with TRBJ2-2, with 7 bases matching TRBD1. The CDR3 spans 15 residues. V trimming: 4 bases; J trimming: 8 bases; junction bases outside the gene matches: 10. Germline V gene sequence: CDR1 LGHDT, CDR2 YNNKEL (reference sequence). The chain's CDR3 is CASSRSWDRRGELFF. CDR3 nucleotide sequence: TGTGCCAGCAGCCGTTCCTGGGACAGACGGGGGGAGCTGTTTTTT. Filled out from reference TRBV3-1 and TRBJ2-2, the complete variable domain reads DTAVSQTPKYLVTQMGNDKSIKCEQNLGHDTMYWYKQDSKKFLKIMFSYNNKELIINETVPNRFSPKSPDKAHLNLHINSLELGDSAVYFCASSRSWDRRGELFFGEGSRLTVL.

The genes are TRBV5-4 and TRBJ2-2, with TRBD2 matching over 9 bases. This CDR3 is 16 amino acids long. From germline, CDR1 is SGHNT and CDR2 YYREEE (reference sequence). The ends lost 4 bases at V and 1 base at J; junction bases unmatched: 5. The CDR3 DNA reads TGTGCCAGCAGCCAACTTAGCGGGAGGAACACCGGGGAGCTGTTTTTT. Amino acid sequence: CASSQLSGRNTGELFF.

The sample holds one count of this clonotype. The rearrangement links TRBV20-1 to TRBJ2-1, with 11 positions matching TRBD1. Unmatched junction bases numbered 7, after V lost 4 bases and J lost 5 bases. Germline V gene sequence: CDR1 DFQATT, CDR2 SNEGSKA (reference sequence). The CDR3 is made up of 15 amino acids. The DNA of the CDR3 is TGCAGTGCTACTCCCGGGACAGGGGGGGACAATGAGCAGTTCTTC. It is translated as CSATPGTGGDNEQFF.

This chain joins TRBV18 and TRBJ2-3; D tentatively reads TRBD1 or TRBD2 (6 bases each). This CDR3 spans 16 amino acids. In germline, CDR1 is KGHSH, CDR2 LQKENI. Deletions cut 1 base from V and 0 bases from J, with 11 bases between. CDR3 bases: TGTGCCAGCTCACCACGGGGGGCCTTCAGCACAGATACGCAGTATTTT. Translated, it gives CASSPRGAFSTDTQYF.

CDR3 coding DNA: TGTGCCAGCAGTGACCCTAGGACAGGCCTCTGGGGCTACACCTTC. Encoded protein: CASSDPRTGLWGYTF. The chain links TRBV2 to TRBJ1-2; TRBD1 agrees at 7 bases. This CDR3 contains 15 residues. V was clipped by 3 bases and J by 8 bases; unmatched bases: 12. Germline CDR1 is SNHLY and CDR2 is FYNNEI. Based on the CDR3 plus reference TRBV2 and TRBJ1-2, the full variable domain is EPEVTQTPSHQVTQMGQEVILRCVPISNHLYFYWYRQILGQKVEFLVSFYNNEISEKSEIFDDQFSVERPDGSNFTLKIRSTKLEDSAMYFCASSDPRTGLWGYTFGSGTRLTVV.

The chain is built from TRBV5-1 and TRBJ2-3, with 7 bases aligning to TRBD2. The CDR3 consists of 13 residues. Trimming took 5 bases from V and 0 from J; bases not matched to a gene: 0. CDR1 and CDR2 (germline): SGHRS, YFSETQ. CDR3 coding DNA: TGCGCCAGCAGTAGCGGGAGCACAGATACGCAGTATTTT. Protein product: CASSSGSTDTQYF.

The chain couples TRBV7-9 to TRBJ2-7; TRBD2 matches at 7 bases. This CDR3 contains 15 residues. CDR1 and CDR2 (germline): SEHNR, FQNEAQ (reference sequence). The ends lost 5 bases at V and 0 bases at J; junction bases unmatched: 7. CDR3: CASSAMRGSSYEQYF. The CDR3 DNA is TGTGCCAGCAGCGCAATGCGGGGGAGCTCCTACGAGCAGTACTTC.

CDR3 in amino acids: CASSQGNRGRWDTQYF. The CDR3 region has the DNA TGTGCCAGCAGCCAAGGGAACAGGGGGCGTTGGGATACGCAGTATTTT. V usage is TRBV3-1 and J usage is TRBJ2-3, with 9 nucleotides matching TRBD1. The V segment lost 1 base and the J segment 6 bases; nucleotides outside the gene matches: 8. CDR3 length equals 16 residues. Germline V gene sequence: CDR1 LGHDT, CDR2 YNNKEL (reference sequence).

This clonotype was observed a few times. The genes are TRBV28 and TRBJ2-7, with 7 bases matching TRBD1. Looked up from germline, CDR1 is MDHEN and CDR2 is SYDVKM. CDR3 size: 12 residues. V lost 6 bases and J lost 4; bases outside the gene matches: 3. The CDR3, as DNA: TGTGCCAGCAGAGACAGGGTTTACGAGCAGTACTTC. Residues: CASRDRVYEQYF. The entire variable domain, with the rest obtained from reference TRBV28 and TRBJ2-7, is as follows: DVKVTQSSRYLVKRTGEKVFLECVQDMDHENMFWYRQDPGLGLRLIYFSYDVKMKEKGDIPEGYSVSREKKERFSLILESASTNQTSMYLCASRDRVYEQYFGPGTRLTVT.

This clonotype was recorded only once. J is TRBJ2-2 and V is TRBV28, with 14 bases lining up with TRBD2. With V trimmed by 0 bases and J by 7 bases, 1 base remained unmatched. The CDR3 runs to 16 residues. Germline loops: CDR1 MDHEN, CDR2 SYDVKM. The CDR3 coding sequence is TGTGCCAGCAGTTTATGGACTAGCGGGAGGGTCGGGGAGCTGTTTTTT. This sequence encodes CASSLWTSGRVGELFF.

This clonotype came up once. The V call is TRBV5-4, the J call TRBJ2-2; no reliable D call. The V gene lost 1 base and the J gene lost 6 bases, with 19 bases spanning the gap. The CDR3 runs to 17 residues. CDR1 and CDR2 (germline): SGHNT, YYREEE (reference sequence). The CDR3 loop reads CASSLLGRGLAAGELFF. CDR3 nucleotides: TGTGCCAGCAGCTTGCTTGGACGTGGCCTGGCCGCCGGGGAGCTGTTTTTT.

The rearrangement uses TRBV7-9 and TRBJ1-3; no clear D gene. The V gene's germline CDR1 is SEHNR and CDR2 FQNEAQ (reference sequence). The CDR3 sequence is 15 residues long. Trimming took 0 bases from V and 0 from J, leaving 6 bases between them. As DNA, the CDR3 is TGTGCCAGCAGCTTAGCGGGCTACTCTGGAAACACCATATATTTT. This gives the protein CASSLAGYSGNTIYF. Full variable domain (rest looked up from reference TRBV7-9 and TRBJ1-3): DTGVSQNPRHKITKRGQNVTFRCDPISEHNRLYWYRQTLGQGPEFLTYFQNEAQLEKSRLLSDRFSAERPKGSFSTLEIQRTEQGDSAMYLCASSLAGYSGNTIYFGEGSWLTVV.

The gene calls are TRBV7-2 and TRBJ1-2; D ambiguous. Per the germline V gene, CDR1 is SGHTA and CDR2 is FQGNSA. V gave up 1 base and J gave up 8 bases, with 8 bases separating them. The CDR3 is 12 amino acids. The CDR3 DNA is TGTGCCAGCAGCTTAGGGGCACAGGGCTACACCTTC. Protein product: CASSLGAQGYTF.

CDR3 amino acids: CASSVVADSYNEQFF. In nucleotides, the CDR3 is TGTGCCAGCAGCGTAGTGGCGGATTCTTACAATGAGCAGTTCTTC. The chain employs TRBV9 and TRBJ2-1; no reliable D call. The V gene's germline CDR1 is SGDLS and CDR2 YYNGEE. The V and J ends lost 0 bases and 4 bases respectively, with 11 bases between them. The CDR3 totals 15 residues. The full variable domain, in which reference TRBV9 and TRBJ2-1 provide the parts outside the CDR3, is DSGVTQTPKHLITATGQRVTLRCSPRSGDLSVYWYQQSLDQGLQFLIQYYNGEERAKGNILERFSAQQFPDLHSELNLSSLELGDSALYFCASSVVADSYNEQFFGPGTRLTVL.